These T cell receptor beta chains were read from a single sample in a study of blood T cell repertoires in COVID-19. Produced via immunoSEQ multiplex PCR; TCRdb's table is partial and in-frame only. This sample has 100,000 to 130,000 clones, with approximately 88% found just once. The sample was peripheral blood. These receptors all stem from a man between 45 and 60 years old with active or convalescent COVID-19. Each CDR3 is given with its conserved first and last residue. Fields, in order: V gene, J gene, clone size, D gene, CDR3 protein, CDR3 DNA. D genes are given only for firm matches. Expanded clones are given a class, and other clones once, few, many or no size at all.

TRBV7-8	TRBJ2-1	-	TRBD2	CASRLQRESNEQFF	TGTGCCAGCAGACTCCAGCGGGAGTCGAATGAGCAGTTCTTC
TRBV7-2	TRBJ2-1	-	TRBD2	CASSFGAGGPNEQFF	TGTGCCAGCAGCTTCGGTGCGGGAGGGCCCAATGAGCAGTTCTTC
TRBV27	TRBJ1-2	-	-	CANKKFRGVYGYTF	TGTGCCAACAAAAAATTTCGGGGAGTCTATGGCTACACCTTC
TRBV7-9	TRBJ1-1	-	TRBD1	CASSSQGLLMNTEAFF	TGTGCCAGCAGCTCACAGGGGCTTCTCATGAACACTGAAGCTTTCTTT
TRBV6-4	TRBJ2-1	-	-	CASSDSEVRSYNEQFF	TGTGCCAGCAGTGACTCCGAGGTCCGGAGCTACAATGAGCAGTTCTTC
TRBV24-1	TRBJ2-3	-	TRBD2	CATRIAGLSSTDTQYF	TGTGCCACCAGGATAGCGGGATTATCTAGCACAGATACGCAGTATTTT
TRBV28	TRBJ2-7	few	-	CASMAGRGYEQYF	TGTGCCAGCATGGCGGGAAGGGGCTACGAGCAGTACTTC
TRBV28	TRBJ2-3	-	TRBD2	CASSFMVSGTDTQYF	TGTGCCAGCAGTTTTATGGTTAGCGGGACAGATACGCAGTATTTT
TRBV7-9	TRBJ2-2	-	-	CASSPQGPGELFF	TGTGCCAGCAGCCCACAGGGTCCCGGGGAGCTGTTTTTT
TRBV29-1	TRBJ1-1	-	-	CSVDGSGDTEAFF	TGCAGCGTTGATGGGTCCGGGGACACTGAAGCTTTCTTT
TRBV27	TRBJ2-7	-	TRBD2	CASSLGVRGGVIYEQYF	TGTGCCAGCAGTTTGGGAGTTCGGGGGGGCGTTATTTACGAGCAGTACTTC
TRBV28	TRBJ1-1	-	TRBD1	CASSHIYRGAMNTEAFF	TGTGCCAGCAGCCATATCTACAGGGGTGCTATGAACACTGAAGCTTTCTTT
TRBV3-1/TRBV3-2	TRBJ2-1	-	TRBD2	CASSQSGRHNEQFF	TGTGCCAGCAGCCAAAGCGGGAGGCACAATGAGCAGTTCTTC
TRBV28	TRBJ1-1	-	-	CASTRHLNTEAFF	TGTGCCAGCACCCGACACCTAAACACTGAAGCTTTCTTT
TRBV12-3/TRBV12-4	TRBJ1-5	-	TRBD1	CASSRTGGQPQHF	TGTGCCAGCAGCCGGACAGGAGGTCAGCCCCAGCATTTT
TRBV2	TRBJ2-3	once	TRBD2	CASSGGRPSTDTQYF	TGTGCCAGCAGTGGCGGGAGGCCTAGCACAGATACGCAGTATTTT
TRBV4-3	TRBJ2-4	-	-	CASSLTLKNIQYF	TGCGCCAGCAGCCTGACTTTGAAAAACATTCAGTACTTC
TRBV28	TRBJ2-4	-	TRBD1	CASSRDRGLAKNIQYF	TGTGCCAGTTCCCGGGACAGGGGGCTCGCCAAAAACATTCAGTACTTC
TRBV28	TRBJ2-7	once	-	CASSPGGTGSYEQYF	TGTGCCAGCAGCCCGGGGGGGACAGGGTCCTACGAGCAGTACTTC
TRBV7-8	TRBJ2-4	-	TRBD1	CASSAGQGGNIQYF	TGTGCCAGCAGCGCGGGACAGGGGGGAAACATTCAGTACTTC
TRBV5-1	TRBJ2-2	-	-	CASSLLVSGRTGELFF	TGCGCCAGCAGCTTGTTGGTCAGCGGACGCACCGGGGAGCTGTTTTTT
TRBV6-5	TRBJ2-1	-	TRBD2	CASSLSGSSYNEQFF	TGTGCCAGCAGTCTTAGCGGGAGTTCCTACAATGAGCAGTTCTTC
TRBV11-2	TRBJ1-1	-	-	CASSFGTEAFF	TGTGCCAGCAGCTTCGGGACTGAAGCTTTCTTT
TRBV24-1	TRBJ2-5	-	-	CATSDPHRGGEETQYF	TGTGCCACCAGTGATCCGCACCGAGGCGGGGAAGAGACCCAGTACTTC
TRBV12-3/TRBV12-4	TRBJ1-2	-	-	CASSLGSYGYTF	TGTGCCAGCAGTTTAGGCAGCTATGGCTACACCTTC
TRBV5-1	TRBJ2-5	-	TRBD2	CASCSGSVGETQYF	TGCGCCAGTTGTAGCGGGAGTGTTGGAGAGACCCAGTACTTC
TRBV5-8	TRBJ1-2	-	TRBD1	CASSLTGGGYTF	TGTGCCAGCAGCTTGACAGGGGGTGGCTACACCTTC
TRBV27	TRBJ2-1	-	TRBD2	CASYSTSGRNHNEQFF	TGTGCCAGTTACTCGACTAGCGGGAGGAACCACAATGAGCAGTTCTTC
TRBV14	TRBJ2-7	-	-	CASSQGRDGSYEQYF	TGTGCCAGCAGCCAGGGGCGGGATGGCTCCTACGAGCAGTACTTC
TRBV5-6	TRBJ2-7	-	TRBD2	CASSLGAGGTYEQYF	TGTGCCAGCAGCTTGGGGGCGGGAGGTACCTACGAGCAGTACTTC
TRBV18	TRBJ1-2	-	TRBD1	CASSPTGGMSSNYGYTF	TGTGCCAGCTCACCGACAGGGGGAATGTCGTCCAACTATGGCTACACCTTC
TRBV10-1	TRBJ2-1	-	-	CASSESVAPQYNEQFF	TGCGCCAGCAGTGAGTCGGTGGCACCCCAATACAATGAGCAGTTCTTC
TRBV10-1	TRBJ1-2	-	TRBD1	CASSESVGTGLYGYTF	TGCGCCAGCAGTGAGTCAGTAGGGACAGGCCTCTATGGCTACACCTTC
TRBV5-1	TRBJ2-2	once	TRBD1	CASSSSLTGQHTGELFF	TGCGCCAGCAGCTCTTCCCTGACAGGGCAGCACACCGGGGAGCTGTTTTTT
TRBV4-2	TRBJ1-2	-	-	CASSQDQGRVYGYTF	TGTGCCAGCAGCCAAGATCAGGGCCGGGTCTATGGCTACACCTTC
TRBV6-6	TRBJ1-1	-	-	CASSPTRKSTEAFF	TGTGCCAGCAGTCCCACTCGAAAGAGCACTGAAGCTTTCTTT
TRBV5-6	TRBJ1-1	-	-	CASSWFQVNTEAFF	TGTGCCAGCAGCTGGTTCCAGGTGAACACTGAAGCTTTCTTT
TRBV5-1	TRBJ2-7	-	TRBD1	CASSLQGVAYEQYF	TGCGCCAGCAGCTTACAGGGGGTTGCCTACGAGCAGTACTTC
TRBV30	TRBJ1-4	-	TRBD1	CAWSQDRGRPTNEKLFF	TGTGCCTGGAGCCAGGACAGGGGGCGGCCAACTAATGAAAAACTGTTTTTT